The clone carrying this T cell receptor (beta chain) came up many times. Its antigen is still unknown. This sample is part of a study of early T cells in non-severe SARS-CoV-2 infection. Study summary: Sequencing of bulk RNA from unsorted whole blood was done, without chain pairing. Findings and limits, study-wide: Using VDJdb, the matching emphasized anti-spike CD8 responses while missing private and CD4 specificities.

Attachment of unique molecular identifiers to individual cDNA molecules was performed. Via MiXCR, TCRdb re-called the 5' RACE reads, giving one row per CDR3 protein. This sample yields 84,000 or so distinct CDR3 sequences, of which over 10% are seen a single time; less than 3% belongs to the top ten. Germline CDR1 and CDR2: DFQATT and SNEGSKA (reference sequence). Trimming shortened V by 6 bases and J by 10 bases, and 15 bases separated the two germline ends. This CDR3 has 11 residues. The rearrangement uses TRBV20-1 and TRBJ1-1, with D perhaps TRBD1 (5 bases). This receptor was obtained from an adult who was a healthcare worker with PCR-confirmed SARS-CoV-2 infection or an uninfected control (not recorded which). The sample comprised whole blood. The CDR3 coding sequence is TGCAGTGCCCGTCCCGCCGGGGGAGCTTTCTTT. Translating gives CSARPAGGAFF.